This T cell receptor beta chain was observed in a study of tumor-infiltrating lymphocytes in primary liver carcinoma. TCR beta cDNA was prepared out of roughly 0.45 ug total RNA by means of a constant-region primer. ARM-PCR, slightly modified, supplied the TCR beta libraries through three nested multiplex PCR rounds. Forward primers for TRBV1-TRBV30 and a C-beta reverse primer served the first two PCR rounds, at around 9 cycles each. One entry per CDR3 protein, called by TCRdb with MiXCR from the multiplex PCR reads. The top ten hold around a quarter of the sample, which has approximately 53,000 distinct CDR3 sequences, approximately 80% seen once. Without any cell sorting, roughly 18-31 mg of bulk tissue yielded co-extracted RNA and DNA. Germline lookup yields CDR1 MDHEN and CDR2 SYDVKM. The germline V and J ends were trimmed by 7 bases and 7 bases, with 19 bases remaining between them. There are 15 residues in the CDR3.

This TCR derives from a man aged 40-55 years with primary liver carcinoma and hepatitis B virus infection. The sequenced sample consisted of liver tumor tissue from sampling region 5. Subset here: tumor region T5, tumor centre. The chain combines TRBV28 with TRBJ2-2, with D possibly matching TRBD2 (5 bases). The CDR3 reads CASTSIEGRYGELFF. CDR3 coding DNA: TGTGCCAGCACTTCAATCGAGGGCCGATACGGGGAGCTGTTTTTT.